The T cell receptor (beta chain) described here comes from a study of Ad26.COV2.S vaccination and SARS-CoV-2 variants. General study points: Total T cell responses may have been underestimated by the TCR breadth and depth analyses.

Turning to this clone: Its antigen is still unknown.

Treatment meaning: some 20 received Ad26.COV2.S at low or high dose, single or two shots; about 5 received placebo; per-sample allocation not given. Specimens were obtained on day 63 following the first vaccine or placebo injection. Wuhan-strain spike was delivered by a replication-incompetent Ad26 vector. This CDR3 is 14 amino acids long. CDR1 and CDR2 (germline): LGHNA, YNFKEQ. Trimming shortened V by 5 bases and J by 1 base, and 11 bases separated the two germline ends. The method was immunoSEQ multiplex PCR; TCRdb's version includes in-frame clones alone and lacks a portion of them. The repertoire has 250,000 to 300,000 clones, around 87% of them found once; the top ten carry under 4%.

The rearrangement joins TRBV4-2 to TRBJ1-1, with unresolved D. The clonotype was recovered from a person aged 18 to 59 who received the Ad26.COV2.S COVID-19 vaccine or a placebo. This specimen consisted of peripheral blood, obtained in a trial of Ad26.COV2.S vaccine versus placebo. Here the CDR3 DNA reads TGTGCCAGCAGCTATCAAGGGTGGAACACTGAAGCTTTCTTT. It encodes CASSYQGWNTEAFF.